The 17 T cell receptor beta chains below all came from one sample that was sequenced in a study of technical replicates of blood from a handful of donors. The repertoire was sequenced with immunoSEQ multiplex PCR; TCRdb's copy has only in-frame clones and lacks some. The sample holds under 85,000 clones; 93% are singletons and the top ten take 0.2% to 0.25%. Sequenced: T cells isolated from PBMCs. These receptors came from a human donor in good health.

V gene TRBV13 combines with J gene TRBJ2-4; D is unclear. CDR1 and CDR2 from the germline V gene are PRHDT and FYEKMQ (reference sequence). The CDR3 consists of 15 residues. Between the trimmed V and J ends, which lost 4 bases and 0 bases, there was a span of 10 bases. The CDR3 sequence is CASSSNDLAKNIQYF. In DNA, the CDR3 is TGTGCCAGCAGCTCAAACGACTTAGCCAAAAACATTCAGTACTTC.

The chain couples TRBV5-1 to TRBJ2-3, with D uncertain. Germline CDR1 reads SGHRS; CDR2 reads YFSETQ. V was cut by 3 bases and J by 3 bases, with 2 bases left in between. The CDR3 contains 11 residues. This chain's CDR3 is CASSSTDTQYF. CDR3 coding DNA: TGCGCCAGCAGCTCGACAGATACGCAGTATTTT. Supplemented by reference TRBV5-1 and TRBJ2-3, the full variable domain reads KAGVTQTPRYLIKTRGQQVTLSCSPISGHRSVSWYQQTPGQGLQFLFEYFSETQRNKGNFPGRFSGRQFSNSRSEMNVSTLELGDSALYLCASSSTDTQYFGPGTRLTVL.

V and J are TRBV10-3 and TRBJ2-1; the D gene is possibly TRBD1 (6 bases). The CDR3 is 12 amino acids. V dropped 3 bases and J dropped 9 bases, with 9 bases sitting between them. CDR1 ENHRY and CDR2 SYGVKD come from the germline V gene. The CDR3 coding sequence is TGTGCCATCAGTGACAGGGGCAGTGAGCAGTTCTTC. This translates into CAISDRGSEQFF.

The chain links TRBV11-2 to TRBJ2-1; D gene unclear. Germline values: CDR1 SGHAT, CDR2 FQNNGV. The germline V and J ends were trimmed by 1 base and 3 bases, with 7 bases remaining between them. This CDR3 contains 14 residues. CDR3: CASSLARNYNEQFF. CDR3 nucleotide sequence: TGTGCCAGCAGCTTAGCCAGGAACTACAATGAGCAGTTCTTC.

The chain uses TRBV20-1 and TRBJ1-1; possibly TRBD1 for D (5 bases). Germline-derived CDR1 and CDR2 are DFQATT and SNEGSKA (reference sequence). This CDR3 has 11 residues. V shed 3 bases and J shed 5 bases, with 7 bases lying between them. CDR3 sequence reads: CSARRTTEAFF. CDR3 in DNA: TGCAGTGCTAGGAGGACAACTGAAGCTTTCTTT.

The rearrangement joins TRBV7-9 to TRBJ2-1; 8 nucleotides line up with TRBD2. The CDR3 has 16 residues. Trimming cost V 5 bases and J 5 bases; bases outside gene matches: 11. Germline V gene data show CDR1 as SEHNR and CDR2 as FQNEAQ (reference sequence). CDR3 nucleotide sequence: TGTGCCAGCAGCCCATCGGGGGGGAAAGCAAACAATGAGCAGTTCTTC. Protein sequence: CASSPSGGKANNEQFF.

The sample holds one count of this clone. The chain uses TRBV15 and TRBJ2-5; D may be TRBD1 (7 bases). Trimming left V 0 bases short and J 5 bases short, with 16 bases between. The CDR3 consists of 16 residues. Looked up from germline, CDR1 is LNHNV and CDR2 is YYDKDF (reference sequence). This CDR3 is CATSRDLAGQRETQYF. The CDR3 DNA sequence: TGTGCCACCAGCAGAGATCTGGCGGGACAGCGGGAGACCCAGTACTTC.

This sequence joins TRBV10-3 and TRBJ1-2; possible D gene TRBD1, 6 bases. Germline V gives CDR1 ENHRY, CDR2 SYGVKD. The CDR3 has 16 amino acids. Trimming left V 0 bases short and J 4 bases short, with 15 bases between. The CDR3 DNA sequence: TGTGCCATCAGTGAGTCGATGGACAGTATCCTCTATGGCTACACCTTC. This sequence encodes CAISESMDSILYGYTF.

The V gene is TRBV5-1, the J gene TRBJ2-2, with a weak D call TRBD2 (5 bases). The germline V and J ends were trimmed by 2 bases and 5 bases, with 13 bases remaining between them. This CDR3 is 15 amino acids long. Germline V gene data show CDR1 as SGHRS and CDR2 as YFSETQ. The CDR3 bases are TGCGCCAGCAGCTTAAACGGACGGGGAACCGGGGAGCTGTTTTTT. It codes for CASSLNGRGTGELFF.

The V and J genes are TRBV29-1 and TRBJ2-3; D perhaps matches TRBD2 (7 bases). CDR1 is SQVTM, CDR2 ANQGSEA, per germline. The CDR3 is 12 amino acids. The CDR3 is CTVGGPTDTQYF. DNA for the CDR3: TGCACGGTGGGGGGGCCGACAGATACGCAGTATTTT.

The table lists this clone with a count of one. The V and J genes are TRBV11-2 and TRBJ1-4; 8 positions agree with TRBD1. Germline V gene lookup returns CDR1 SGHAT and CDR2 FQNNGV. The CDR3 has 12 amino acids. With V trimmed by 6 bases and J by 8 bases, 2 bases remained unmatched. The CDR3 here is CASSRDREKLFF. CDR3 nucleotide sequence: TGTGCCAGCAGTCGGGACAGGGAAAAACTGTTTTTT. Complete variable domain (other parts from reference TRBV11-2 and TRBJ1-4): EAGVAQSPRYKIIEKRQSVAFWCNPISGHATLYWYQQILGQGPKLLIQFQNNGVVDDSQLPKDRFSAERLKGVDSTLKIQPAKLEDSAVYLCASSRDREKLFFGSGTQLSVL.

The chain employs TRBV5-6 and TRBJ1-6; D call uncertain. In germline, CDR1 is SGHDT, CDR2 YYEEEE. Trimming shortened V by 1 base and J by 5 bases, and 7 bases separated the two germline ends. The CDR3 totals 14 residues. CDR3: CASSLTGDNSPLHF. The CDR3 bases are TGTGCCAGCAGCTTGACGGGAGATAATTCACCCCTCCACTTT.

This chain links TRBV4-1 with TRBJ2-2; the match to TRBD2 covers 12 bases. From germline, CDR1 is MGHRA and CDR2 YSYEKL. This CDR3 is 18 amino acids long. The J segment lost 5 bases and the V segment lost 1 base, leaving 8 bases of the junction unmatched. Here the CDR3 DNA reads TGCGCCAGCAGCCAAGGGCCTCTAGCGGGAGGGCCAACCGGGGAGCTGTTTTTT. Its protein is CASSQGPLAGGPTGELFF.

The rearrangement links TRBV10-3 to TRBJ2-2; D unresolved. V dropped 8 bases and J dropped 3 bases, with 7 bases sitting between them. The CDR3 length is 12 residues. From germline, CDR1 is ENHRY and CDR2 SYGVKD. CDR3 DNA: TGTGCCATCCTCGTAGACACCGGGGAGCTGTTTTTT. This encodes CAILVDTGELFF.

J is TRBJ2-7 and V is TRBV6-5; 9 bases align to TRBD1. Trimming cost V 5 bases and J 4 bases; bases outside gene matches: 9. The CDR3 covers 15 residues. CDR1 and CDR2 (germline): MNHEY, SVGAGI. DNA of the CDR3: TGTGCCAGCAGTGCCCAACCCGACAGGGGGTACGAGCAGTACTTC. As protein: CASSAQPDRGYEQYF.

The genes are TRBV19 and TRBJ2-3; TRBD2 is a possible D gene (5 bases). Per germline, CDR1 LNHDA and CDR2 SQIVND (reference sequence). The CDR3 is 15 amino acids. Trimming shortened V by 5 bases and J by 2 bases, and 14 bases separated the two germline ends. For the CDR3, the DNA is TGTGCCAGTAGTCTAGGACTCACGACCACAGATACGCAGTATTTT. It is translated as CASSLGLTTTDTQYF.

This sequence joins TRBV14 and TRBJ2-1; TRBD2 matches 7 bases. The ends lost 0 bases at V and 5 bases at J; junction bases unmatched: 10. The CDR3 is 17 amino acids. Germline V gene sequence: CDR1 SGHDN, CDR2 FVKESK. CDR3 DNA: TGTGCCAGCAGCCAAGAGGTTGGGCGCGGGAGAAACAATGAGCAGTTCTTC. Translating it yields CASSQEVGRGRNNEQFF.